Listed below are T cell receptor beta chains from one sample, sequenced in a study of blood T cell repertoires in COVID-19. Repertoires were generated with immunoSEQ multiplex PCR, while TCRdb's copy carries only in-frame clones and drops some. The sample lists over 75,000 clones, almost 85% occurring once. Sequencing was carried out using peripheral blood. These receptors were obtained from a woman older than 75 with acute or convalescent COVID-19. Both conserved end residues are part of each CDR3. A D gene is named only where the DNA matches it firmly. Only part of the rows carry a size: once, few, many, or a class if the clone is expanded.

TRBJ1-1	12	TRBV12-3/TRBV12-4	NA	NA	CASTGGRTEAFF	TGTGCCAGCACTGGGGGGAGGACTGAAGCTTTCTTT
TRBJ2-5	14	TRBV20-1	NA	TRBD1	CSASETGQVETQYF	TGCAGTGCTAGTGAGACGGGACAGGTAGAGACCCAGTACTTC
TRBJ1-5	14	TRBV18	few	NA	CASSPGQSDQPQHF	TGTGCCAGCTCACCCGGACAGAGCGATCAGCCCCAGCATTTT
TRBJ2-3	14	TRBV7-3	NA	NA	CASSLIGGTDTQYF	TGTGCCAGCAGCTTAATAGGAGGCACAGATACGCAGTATTTT
TRBJ1-3	18	TRBV7-9	NA	TRBD1	CASSSLHNPTGGGYTIYF	TGTGCCAGCAGCTCCCTCCACAATCCTACAGGGGGAGGTTACACCATATATTTT
TRBJ1-1	15	TRBV4-2	few	TRBD1	CASSQEPGQWGGAFF	TGTGCCAGCAGCCAAGAACCGGGACAGTGGGGTGGGGCTTTCTTT
TRBJ1-5	15	TRBV27	NA	NA	CASSLAGAGNQPQHF	TGTGCCAGCAGTTTGGCAGGGGCCGGGAATCAGCCCCAGCATTTT
TRBJ1-5	16	TRBV28	once	NA	CASRYTGFYSNQPQHF	TGTGCCAGCAGATATACAGGGTTTTATAGCAATCAGCCCCAGCATTTT
TRBJ1-4	21	TRBV14	NA	NA	CASSQVFTGGVGGRTNEKLFF	TGTGCCAGCAGCCAAGTCTTTACTGGAGGGGTTGGTGGTAGAACTAATGAAAAACTGTTTTTT
TRBJ1-1	13	TRBV5-1	NA	NA	CASSPGQNTEAFF	TGCGCCAGCAGCCCAGGACAGAACACTGAAGCTTTCTTT
TRBJ2-5	16	TRBV5-1	NA	TRBD2	CASSFRLAGVGETQYF	TGCGCCAGCAGCTTCAGACTAGCGGGGGTTGGAGAGACCCAGTACTTC
TRBJ2-5	12	TRBV2	NA	NA	CASSEGPETQYF	TGTGCCAGCAGTGAAGGGCCGGAGACCCAGTACTTC
TRBJ2-3	16	TRBV24-1	NA	TRBD1	CATSDLQGDPTDTQYF	TGTGCCACCAGTGATTTGCAGGGGGATCCCACAGATACGCAGTATTTT
TRBJ1-1	15	TRBV5-6	NA	NA	CASSLGWYKGAEAFF	TGTGCCAGCAGCTTGGGGTGGTATAAGGGAGCTGAAGCTTTCTTT
TRBJ2-5	14	TRBV14	NA	TRBD1	CASSRTGVDETQYF	TGTGCCAGCAGCAGGACAGGGGTGGACGAGACCCAGTACTTC
TRBJ1-2	12	TRBV6-5	NA	NA	CASLKGNYGYTF	TGTGCCAGCCTAAAGGGGAACTATGGCTACACCTTC
TRBJ2-7	11	TRBV27	once	NA	CASRRAYEQYF	TGTGCCAGCAGGAGGGCCTACGAGCAGTACTTC
TRBJ1-5	14	TRBV7-2	NA	TRBD1	CASSPDRERWPQHF	TGTGCCAGCAGCCCGGACAGGGAGCGCTGGCCCCAGCATTTT
TRBJ2-7	13	TRBV10-3	NA	NA	CAIAVQPTYEQYF	TGTGCCATCGCGGTCCAACCGACCTACGAGCAGTACTTC
TRBJ2-1	13	TRBV6-5	NA	TRBD2	CATRGGSGNEQFF	TGTGCCACCCGGGGGGGATCGGGCAATGAGCAGTTCTTC
TRBJ2-2	13	TRBV10-2	NA	TRBD2	CASKSGGPGELFF	TGCGCCAGCAAGTCGGGGGGGCCCGGGGAGCTGTTTTTT
TRBJ2-5	14	TRBV6-1	NA	TRBD2	CASSKGLAGETQYF	TGTGCCAGCAGTAAAGGACTAGCGGGAGAGACCCAGTACTTC
TRBJ1-6	15	TRBV5-1	NA	NA	CASSPDTGWGSPLHF	TGCGCCAGCAGCCCGGACACAGGGTGGGGTTCACCCCTCCACTTT
TRBJ2-6	19	TRBV27	NA	TRBD1	CASRSPGTGVLSGANVLTF	TGTGCCAGCAGAAGTCCCGGGACAGGGGTACTGTCTGGGGCCAACGTCCTGACTTTC
TRBJ2-3	14	TRBV2	NA	TRBD1	CASSTNRGPDTQYF	TGTGCCAGCAGCACTAACAGGGGACCAGATACGCAGTATTTT
TRBJ1-3	16	TRBV5-1	NA	TRBD1	CASSAGTGTAGNTIYF	TGCGCCAGCAGCGCGGGAACCGGGACAGCTGGAAACACCATATATTTT
TRBJ1-6	17	TRBV7-2	NA	NA	CASSLTSGASNNSPLHF	TGTGCCAGCAGCTTAACCTCAGGCGCCAGTAATAATTCACCCCTCCACTTT
TRBJ1-2	13	TRBV7-9	NA	NA	CASSPDTNYGYTF	TGTGCCAGCAGCCCGGACACGAACTATGGCTACACCTTC
TRBJ2-1	15	TRBV6-6	NA	TRBD2	CASRTELAGDVRQFF	TGTGCCAGCCGGACCGAACTAGCGGGAGATGTACGACAGTTCTTC
TRBJ2-2	18	TRBV3-1/TRBV3-2	NA	TRBD2	CASSQGRGRGHGTGELFF	TGTGCCAGCAGCCAAGGGCGCGGGAGAGGCCACGGCACCGGGGAGCTGTTTTTT
TRBJ2-7	11	TRBV20-1	NA	TRBD1	CSARTGEEQYF	TGCAGTGCTAGGACAGGGGAAGAGCAGTACTTC
TRBJ1-2	13	TRBV12-3/TRBV12-4	NA	NA	CASSFEGFSGYTF	TGTGCCAGCAGTTTTGAGGGTTTCTCTGGCTACACCTTC